This T cell receptor (beta chain) stems from a study of Graves' ophthalmopathy and Graves' hyperthyroidism. This clonotype was counted at least ten times. Its antigen is undetermined. The study's findings and limits: Ophthalmopathy was separated from stable hyperthyroidism by a 13-signature model with around 88% sensitivity and 75% to 83% specificity. Most expanded clonotypes in thyroid above 0.001 frequency also showed up in blood.

Exclusion applied to patients with other autoimmune diseases, uncontrolled infections, pregnancy or lactation. Per the germline V gene, CDR1 is DFQATT and CDR2 is SNEGSKA (reference sequence). The V and J ends lost 0 bases and 3 bases, in that order; junction bases with no gene match: 5. The CDR3 length is 14 residues. RNA transcripts were the template, and TCR beta CDR3 regions were amplified from them. First-round RT-PCR relied on HTBI primers, and a second-round multiplex PCR came next. TCRdb redid the calling of the multiplex PCR reads with MiXCR, one entry per CDR3 protein. The sample has hundreds of thousands of distinct CDR3 sequences; 13% to 15% are singletons.

This rearrangement joins TRBV20-1 to TRBJ2-7; 7 bases are shared with TRBD1. This TCR came from a woman aged 30 to 39 with Graves' ophthalmopathy. Sequencing was carried out using blood. CDR3 DNA: TGCAGTGCTAGAGACAGGGGGATAGGCTACGAGCAGTACTTC. Encoded protein: CSARDRGIGYEQYF.